This T cell receptor beta chain originates from a study of molecular identifiers for immune sequencing clone quantification. Study results and caveats: Clone sizes that are highly expanded could be underestimated when identical TCR molecules share a barcode. For effector cells, clones above 20 RNA copies held over 97% of molecules; for naive cells, under 1%.

TCRdb called the PCR reads again in MiXCR, with one record for every CDR3 protein. The data show nearly 650,000 distinct CDR3 sequences, less than 30% seen once. CDR3 length: 14 residues. Trimming cost V 7 bases and J 0 bases; bases outside gene matches: 2. Germline V CDR1 and CDR2: SNHLY, FYNNEI. This clonotype was counted at least ten times. Its antigen is not identified. The gene calls are TRBV2 and TRBJ2-5; 10 bases map to TRBD2. The clonotype comes from a human donor in good health. Some libraries in this study had Jurkat cell RNA spiked in. The sample taken for sequencing was naive CD8+ T cells from blood, with Jurkat cell RNA spiked in. Noted subset: FACS-sorted CD8+CD4-CCR7+CD45RA+ naive T cells. CDR3 amino acids: CASTGLADQETQYF. CDR3 in DNA: TGTGCCAGCACCGGACTAGCGGACCAAGAGACCCAGTACTTC. The variable domain in full, completed from reference TRBV2 and TRBJ2-5, reads EPEVTQTPSHQVTQMGQEVILRCVPISNHLYFYWYRQILGQKVEFLVSFYNNEISEKSEIFDDQFSVERPDGSNFTLKIRSTKLEDSAMYFCASTGLADQETQYFGPGTRLLVL.